The clone carrying this T cell receptor (beta chain) was counted once. This sample is part of a study of blood T cell repertoires in COVID-19. In the original processing: Reference gene primers were amplified, and this amplification served to estimate nucleated cell counts. Some clones are missing from TCRdb's copy, which holds only in-frame ones; the method was immunoSEQ multiplex PCR. The DNA gave D and trimming, while V, J and clone size come from that table. The table lists about 220,000 clones, approximately 85% of them singletons. The CDR3 runs 14 residues. With V trimmed by 0 bases and J by 6 bases, 0 bases remained unmatched. Germline CDR1 SGHRS, CDR2 YFSETQ.

This clonotype originated in a man aged 45-60 years who had recovered from COVID-19. Sequencing used peripheral blood. The rearrangement uses TRBV5-1 and TRBJ2-2; the match to TRBD1 covers 9 bases. CDR3 nucleotides: TGCGCCAGCAGCTTGGACAGGGGGCCCGGGGAGCTGTTTTTT. It yields the protein CASSLDRGPGELFF.